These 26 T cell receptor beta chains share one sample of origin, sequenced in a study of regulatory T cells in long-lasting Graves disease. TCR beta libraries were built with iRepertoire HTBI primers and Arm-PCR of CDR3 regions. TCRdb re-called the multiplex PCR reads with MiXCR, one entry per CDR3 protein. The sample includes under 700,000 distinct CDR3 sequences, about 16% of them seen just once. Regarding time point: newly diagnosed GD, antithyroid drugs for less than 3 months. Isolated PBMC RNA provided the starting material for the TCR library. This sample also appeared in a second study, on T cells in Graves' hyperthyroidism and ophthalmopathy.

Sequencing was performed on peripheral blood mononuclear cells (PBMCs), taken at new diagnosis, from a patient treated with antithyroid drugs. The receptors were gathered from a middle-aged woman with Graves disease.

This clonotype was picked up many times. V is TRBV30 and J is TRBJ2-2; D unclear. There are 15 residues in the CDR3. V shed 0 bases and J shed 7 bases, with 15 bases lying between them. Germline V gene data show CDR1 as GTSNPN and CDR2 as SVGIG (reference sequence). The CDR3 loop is CAWSVTTLVGGELFF. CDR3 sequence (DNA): TGTGCCTGGAGTGTAACCACCCTAGTGGGCGGGGAGCTGTTTTTT.

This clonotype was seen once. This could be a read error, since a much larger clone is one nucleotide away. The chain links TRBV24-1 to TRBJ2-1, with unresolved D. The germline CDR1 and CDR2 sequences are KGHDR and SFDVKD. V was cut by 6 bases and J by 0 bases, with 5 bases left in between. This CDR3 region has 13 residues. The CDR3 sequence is CATSWDSYNEQFF. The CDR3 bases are TGTGCCACCAGTTGGGACTCCTACAATGAGCAGTTCTTC.

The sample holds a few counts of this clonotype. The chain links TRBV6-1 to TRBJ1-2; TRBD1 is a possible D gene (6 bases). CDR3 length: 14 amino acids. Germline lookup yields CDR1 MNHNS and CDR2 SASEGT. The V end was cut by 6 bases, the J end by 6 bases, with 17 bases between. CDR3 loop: CASSKGGALHGYTF. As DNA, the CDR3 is TGTGCCAGCAGCAAGGGGGGGGCTTTACATGGCTACACCTTC.

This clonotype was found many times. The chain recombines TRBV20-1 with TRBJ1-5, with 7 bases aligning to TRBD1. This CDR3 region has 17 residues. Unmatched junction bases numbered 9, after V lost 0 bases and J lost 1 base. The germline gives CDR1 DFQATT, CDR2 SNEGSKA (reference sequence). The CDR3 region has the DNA TGCAGTGCTAGAGACTTCAGGGGGGATGAGAGCAATCAGCCCCAGCATTTT. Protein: CSARDFRGDESNQPQHF.

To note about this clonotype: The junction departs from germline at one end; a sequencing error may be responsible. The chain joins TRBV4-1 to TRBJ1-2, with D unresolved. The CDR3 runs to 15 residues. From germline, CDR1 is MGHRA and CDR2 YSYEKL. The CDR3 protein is CASSQDRRDSYGYTF. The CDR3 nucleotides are TGTGCCAGCAGCCAAGATCGCAGAGACTCCTATGGCTACACCTTC.

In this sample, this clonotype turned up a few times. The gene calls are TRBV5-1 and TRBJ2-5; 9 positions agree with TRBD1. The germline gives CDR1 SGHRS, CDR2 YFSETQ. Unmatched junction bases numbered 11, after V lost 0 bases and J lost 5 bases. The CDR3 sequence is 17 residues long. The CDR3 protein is CASSLAVGDRARETQYF. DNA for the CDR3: TGCGCCAGCAGCTTGGCTGTAGGGGACAGGGCGAGGGAGACCCAGTACTTC.

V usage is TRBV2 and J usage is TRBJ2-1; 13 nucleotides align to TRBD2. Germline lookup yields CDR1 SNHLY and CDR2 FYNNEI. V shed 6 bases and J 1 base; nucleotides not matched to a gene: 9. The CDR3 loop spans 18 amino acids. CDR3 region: CASRTSGGTGGSYNEQFF. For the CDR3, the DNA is TGTGCCAGCAGGACTAGCGGGGGGACGGGAGGTTCCTACAATGAGCAGTTCTTC.

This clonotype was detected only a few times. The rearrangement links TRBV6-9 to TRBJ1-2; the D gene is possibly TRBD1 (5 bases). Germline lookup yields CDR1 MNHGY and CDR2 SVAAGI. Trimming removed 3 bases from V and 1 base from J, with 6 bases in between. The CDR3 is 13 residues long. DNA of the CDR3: TGTGCCAGCAGTTACGGACATAACTATGGCTACACCTTC. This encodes CASSYGHNYGYTF.

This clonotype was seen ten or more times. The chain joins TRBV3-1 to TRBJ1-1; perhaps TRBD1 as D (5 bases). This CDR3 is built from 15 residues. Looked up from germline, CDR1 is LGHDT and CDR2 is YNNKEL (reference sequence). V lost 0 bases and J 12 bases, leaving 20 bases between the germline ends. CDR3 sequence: CASSQDQGGGPLTFF. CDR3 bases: TGTGCCAGCAGCCAAGACCAGGGCGGCGGTCCTTTGACTTTCTTT.

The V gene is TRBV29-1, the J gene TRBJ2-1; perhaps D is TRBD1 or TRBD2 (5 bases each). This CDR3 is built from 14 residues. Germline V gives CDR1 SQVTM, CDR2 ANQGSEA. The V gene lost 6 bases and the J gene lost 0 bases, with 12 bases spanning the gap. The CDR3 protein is CSVSGASSYNEQFF. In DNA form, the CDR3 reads TGCAGCGTCTCCGGGGCGAGCTCCTACAATGAGCAGTTCTTC.

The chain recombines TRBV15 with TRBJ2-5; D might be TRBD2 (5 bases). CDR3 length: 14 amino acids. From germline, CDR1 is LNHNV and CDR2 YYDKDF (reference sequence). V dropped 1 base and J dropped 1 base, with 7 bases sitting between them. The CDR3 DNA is TGTGCCACCAGCAGAGGAGGGTTCCAAGAGACCCAGTACTTC. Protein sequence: CATSRGGFQETQYF.

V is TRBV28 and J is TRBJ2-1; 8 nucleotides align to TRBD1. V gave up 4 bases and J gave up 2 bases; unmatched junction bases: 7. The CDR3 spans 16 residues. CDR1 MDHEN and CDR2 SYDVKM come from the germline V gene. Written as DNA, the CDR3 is TGTGCCAGCAGTTATATCCCAGGGGGCACCTACAATGAGCAGTTCTTC. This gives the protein CASSYIPGGTYNEQFF.

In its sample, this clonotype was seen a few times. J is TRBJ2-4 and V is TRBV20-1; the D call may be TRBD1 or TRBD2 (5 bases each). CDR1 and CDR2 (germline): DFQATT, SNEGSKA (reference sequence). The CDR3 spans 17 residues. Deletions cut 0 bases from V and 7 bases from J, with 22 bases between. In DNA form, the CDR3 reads TGCAGTGCTAGAGATCCTGGGGGTCAACAGCCGGGGAACATTCAGTACTTC. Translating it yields CSARDPGGQQPGNIQYF.

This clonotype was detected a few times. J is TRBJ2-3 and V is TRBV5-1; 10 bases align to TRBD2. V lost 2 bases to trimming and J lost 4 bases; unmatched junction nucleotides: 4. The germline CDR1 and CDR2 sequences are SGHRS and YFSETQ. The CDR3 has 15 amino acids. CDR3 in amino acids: CASSFSGGPADTQYF. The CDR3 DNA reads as TGCGCCAGCAGCTTTAGCGGGGGGCCGGCAGATACGCAGTATTTT.

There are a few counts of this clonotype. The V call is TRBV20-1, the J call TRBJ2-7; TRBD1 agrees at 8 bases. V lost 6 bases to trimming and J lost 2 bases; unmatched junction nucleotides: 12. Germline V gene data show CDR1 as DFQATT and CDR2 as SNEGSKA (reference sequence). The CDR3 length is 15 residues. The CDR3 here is CSAESPGTGPYEQYF. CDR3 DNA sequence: TGCAGTGCCGAATCCCCAGGGACAGGACCCTACGAGCAGTACTTC.

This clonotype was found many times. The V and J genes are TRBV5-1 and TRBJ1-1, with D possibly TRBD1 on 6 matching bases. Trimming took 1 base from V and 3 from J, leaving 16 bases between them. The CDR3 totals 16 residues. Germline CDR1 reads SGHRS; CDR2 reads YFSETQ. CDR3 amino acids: CASSLRTGIRDTEAFF. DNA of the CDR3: TGCGCCAGCAGCTTGCGAACAGGGATAAGGGACACTGAAGCTTTCTTT.

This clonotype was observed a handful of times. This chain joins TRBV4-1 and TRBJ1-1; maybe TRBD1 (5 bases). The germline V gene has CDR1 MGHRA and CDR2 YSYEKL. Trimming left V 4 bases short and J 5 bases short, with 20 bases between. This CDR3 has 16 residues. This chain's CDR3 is CASSRGGPQQGTEAFF. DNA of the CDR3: TGCGCCAGCAGCCGTGGGGGACCCCAACAAGGAACTGAAGCTTTCTTT.

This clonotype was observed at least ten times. As DNA, the CDR3 is TGCAGTGCCGAGATGGGGACAGGGAATCAGCCCCAGCATTTT. It codes for CSAEMGTGNQPQHF. The V gene is TRBV20-1, the J gene TRBJ1-5; TRBD1 matches 9 bases. This CDR3 has 14 amino acids. Trimming at V came to 6 bases and at J to 4 bases, leaving 7 bases not matched to a gene. Germline values: CDR1 DFQATT, CDR2 SNEGSKA (reference sequence).

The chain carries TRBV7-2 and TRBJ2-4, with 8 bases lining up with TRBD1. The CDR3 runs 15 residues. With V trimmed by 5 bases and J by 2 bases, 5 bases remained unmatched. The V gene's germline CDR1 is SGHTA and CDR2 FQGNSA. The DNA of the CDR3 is TGTGCCAGCAGCCCCCGGGACAGGACCAAAAACATTCAGTACTTC. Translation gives CASSPRDRTKNIQYF.

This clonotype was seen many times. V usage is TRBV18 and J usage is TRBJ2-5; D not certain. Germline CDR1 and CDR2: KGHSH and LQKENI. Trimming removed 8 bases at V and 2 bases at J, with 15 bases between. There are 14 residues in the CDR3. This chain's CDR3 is CASLARAGQETQYF. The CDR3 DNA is TGTGCCAGCCTCGCCCGGGCAGGACAAGAGACCCAGTACTTC.

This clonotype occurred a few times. The CDR3 protein is CASSLRDSGRGSPLHF. CDR3 DNA: TGTGCCAGCTCCCTCCGGGACTCGGGTCGGGGTTCACCCCTCCACTTT. The rearrangement joins TRBV27 to TRBJ1-6; possible D gene TRBD1, 5 bases. There are 16 residues in the CDR3. Germline CDR1 reads MNHEY; CDR2 reads SMNVEV (reference sequence). V was clipped by 8 bases and J by 9 bases, with 23 bases between them.

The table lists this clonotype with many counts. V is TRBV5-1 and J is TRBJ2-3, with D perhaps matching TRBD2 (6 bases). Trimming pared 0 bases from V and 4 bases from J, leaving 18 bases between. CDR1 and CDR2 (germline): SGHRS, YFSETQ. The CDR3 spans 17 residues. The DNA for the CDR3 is TGCGCCAGCAGCTTGGCTCCGGCCCAGGGAGGAGCAGATACGCAGTATTTT. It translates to CASSLAPAQGGADTQYF.

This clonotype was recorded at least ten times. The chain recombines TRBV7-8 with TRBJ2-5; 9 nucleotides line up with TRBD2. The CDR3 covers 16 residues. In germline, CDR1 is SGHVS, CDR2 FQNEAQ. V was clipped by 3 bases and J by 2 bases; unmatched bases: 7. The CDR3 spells CASSFFSGGSQETQYF. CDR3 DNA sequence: TGTGCCAGCAGCTTTTTCAGCGGGGGGTCTCAAGAGACCCAGTACTTC. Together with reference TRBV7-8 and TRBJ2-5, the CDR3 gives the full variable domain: GAGVSQSPRYKVAKRGQDVALRCDPISGHVSLFWYQQALGQGPEFLTYFQNEAQLDKSGLPSDRFFAERPEGSVSTLKIQRTQQEDSAVYLCASSFFSGGSQETQYFGPGTRLLVL.

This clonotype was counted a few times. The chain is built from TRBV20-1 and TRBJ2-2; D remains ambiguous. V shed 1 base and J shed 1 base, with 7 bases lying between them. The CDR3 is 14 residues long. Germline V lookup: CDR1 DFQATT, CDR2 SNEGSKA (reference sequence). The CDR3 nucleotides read TGCAGTGCTAGAGGGATCGAGAACACCGGGGAGCTGTTTTTT. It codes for CSARGIENTGELFF.

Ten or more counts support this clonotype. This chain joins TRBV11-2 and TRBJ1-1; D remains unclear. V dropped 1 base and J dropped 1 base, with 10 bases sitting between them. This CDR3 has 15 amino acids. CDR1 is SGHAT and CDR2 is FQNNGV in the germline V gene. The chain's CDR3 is CASSLASWQNTEAFF. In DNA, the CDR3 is TGTGCCAGCAGCTTAGCGTCCTGGCAGAACACTGAAGCTTTCTTT.

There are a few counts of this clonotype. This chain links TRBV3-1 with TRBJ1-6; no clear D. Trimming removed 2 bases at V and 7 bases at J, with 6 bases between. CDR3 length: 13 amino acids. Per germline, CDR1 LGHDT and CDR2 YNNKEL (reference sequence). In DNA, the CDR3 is TGTGCCAGCAGCCAACACAGAAATTCACCCCTCCACTTT. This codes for CASSQHRNSPLHF.